This entry lists 26 T cell receptor beta chains sequenced from one sample in a study of T cell responses to AZD1222 COVID-19 vaccine. Sequencing was performed with immunoSEQ multiplex PCR; in TCRdb, only in-frame clones are kept and a portion is missing. The sample lists about 120,000 clones; less than 90% were seen once. The material was peripheral blood, obtained on day 0 of AZD1222 vaccination. These receptors originate from an adult in good health.

The J gene is TRBJ1-3, the V gene TRBV7-9; D is perhaps TRBD1 (6 bases). The CDR3 runs 14 residues. Trimming left V 7 bases short and J 4 bases short, with 14 bases between. From germline, CDR1 is SEHNR and CDR2 FQNEAQ (reference sequence). CDR3: CASTPGALGNTIYF. Written as DNA, the CDR3 is TGTGCCAGCACTCCAGGGGCGTTGGGAAACACCATATATTTT.

CDR3 in DNA: TGTGCCAGCAGTCCCTCCGGGACAGGGAGGGGTGGCTACACCTTC. Translation: CASSPSGTGRGGYTF. The V and J genes are TRBV27 and TRBJ1-2; the match to TRBD1 covers 9 bases. CDR3 length: 15 amino acids. Losses at the gene ends were 5 bases for V and 7 bases for J; bases not matched to a gene: 11. The germline V gene has CDR1 MNHEY and CDR2 SMNVEV (reference sequence).

This clone appeared once. The gene calls are TRBV28 and TRBJ2-5; TRBD2 matches at 7 bases. This CDR3 is built from 15 residues. With V trimmed by 5 bases and J by 0 bases, 6 bases remained unmatched. Germline CDR1 is MDHEN and CDR2 is SYDVKM. The CDR3 bases are TGTGCCAGCAGTCCGGAGCGGGGCTACCAAGAGACCCAGTACTTC. This codes for CASSPERGYQETQYF.

The genes are TRBV5-6 and TRBJ2-7; TRBD1 aligns across 8 bases. The CDR3 runs 16 residues. Germline loops: CDR1 SGHDT, CDR2 YYEEEE. V dropped 4 bases and J dropped 3; count of bases not matched to a gene: 12. The CDR3 sequence is CASSIGQGLKGYEQYF. The CDR3 DNA reads as TGTGCCAGCAGCATAGGACAGGGTTTGAAAGGCTACGAGCAGTACTTC.

The chain links TRBV2 to TRBJ1-5, with D possibly matching TRBD1 (6 bases). V lost 6 bases and J 6 bases, leaving 12 bases between the germline ends. The CDR3 runs 13 residues. In germline, CDR1 is SNHLY, CDR2 FYNNEI. CDR3 DNA sequence: TGTGCCAGCAGCTACGGAGGGGGTCAGCCCCAGCATTTT. It yields the protein CASSYGGGQPQHF.

The rearrangement uses TRBV11-2 and TRBJ2-1; D perhaps matches TRBD2 (6 bases). The CDR3 extends over 15 amino acids. Between the trimmed V and J ends, which lost 5 bases and 6 bases, there was a span of 17 bases. Germline-derived CDR1 and CDR2 are SGHAT and FQNNGV. CDR3 nucleotide sequence: TGTGCCAGCAGCGGGCCCTTGGCGGGGACCAATGAGCAGTTCTTC. Translation: CASSGPLAGTNEQFF. Looking up the rest from reference TRBV11-2 and TRBJ2-1 gives the full variable domain: EAGVAQSPRYKIIEKRQSVAFWCNPISGHATLYWYQQILGQGPKLLIQFQNNGVVDDSQLPKDRFSAERLKGVDSTLKIQPAKLEDSAVYLCASSGPLAGTNEQFFGPGTRLTVL.

The chain uses TRBV15 and TRBJ1-5; 11 nucleotides agree with TRBD1. The CDR3 loop spans 16 amino acids. V shed 5 bases and J 11 bases; nucleotides not matched to a gene: 14. Germline V lookup: CDR1 LNHNV, CDR2 YYDKDF (reference sequence). In nucleotides, the CDR3 is TGTGCCACCAGCTTAACCGGACAGGGGGCCGTCTTGGCCCAGCATTTT. Its protein product is CATSLTGQGAVLAQHF.

The rearrangement joins TRBV3-1 (or the pseudogene TRBV3-2) to TRBJ2-7; D might be TRBD1 or TRBD2, each matching 5 bases. V dropped 0 bases and J dropped 3 bases, with 9 bases sitting between them. Germline CDR1 LGHDT, CDR2 YNNKEL (reference sequence). The CDR3 is 14 amino acids. The CDR3 DNA follows: TGTGCCAGCAGCCAAGATAGTGGGGGCTACGAGCAGTACTTC. Its protein is CASSQDSGGYEQYF.

The rearrangement joins TRBV10-3 to TRBJ2-7; 9 bases map to TRBD1. Germline V gene lookup returns CDR1 ENHRY and CDR2 SYGVKD. V lost 6 bases to trimming and J lost 5 bases; unmatched junction nucleotides: 5. This CDR3 spans 13 amino acids. The CDR3 is CAIRSDRGHEQYF. As DNA, the CDR3 is TGTGCCATCAGGTCGGACAGGGGCCACGAGCAGTACTTC.

This clone was found once. The chain employs TRBV27 and TRBJ1-3; D not resolved. The CDR3 has 14 residues. Germline CDR1 MNHEY, CDR2 SMNVEV (reference sequence). The germline V and J ends were trimmed by 5 bases and 0 bases, with 8 bases remaining between them. The CDR3 DNA is TGTGCCAGCAGTATCTCCTTCTCTGGAAACACCATATATTTT. It yields the protein CASSISFSGNTIYF.

The chain uses TRBV5-1 and TRBJ2-2; D gene unclear. V lost 4 bases to trimming and J lost 6 bases, with 16 bases between them. Germline V gene lookup returns CDR1 SGHRS and CDR2 YFSETQ. The CDR3 is made up of 15 amino acids. The CDR3 DNA is TGCGCCAGCAGCCCCATTGGGATTTTTGCCGGGGAGCTGTTTTTT. Translation: CASSPIGIFAGELFF. Drawing the rest from reference TRBV5-1 and TRBJ2-2, the complete variable domain is KAGVTQTPRYLIKTRGQQVTLSCSPISGHRSVSWYQQTPGQGLQFLFEYFSETQRNKGNFPGRFSGRQFSNSRSEMNVSTLELGDSALYLCASSPIGIFAGELFFGEGSRLTVL.

Only one count was recorded for this clone. This chain links TRBV5-1 with TRBJ2-3, with 10 bases identical to TRBD2. J gave up 1 base and V 0 bases, and 2 bases lay outside the gene matches. The CDR3 extends over 16 amino acids. CDR1 is SGHRS and CDR2 is YFSETQ in the germline V gene. CDR3 sequence (DNA): TGCGCCAGCAGCTTGGTAGGGACTAGCGGCACAGATACGCAGTATTTT. Its protein is CASSLVGTSGTDTQYF.

This clone was seen more than once but under ten times. The chain links TRBV2 to TRBJ2-1; D call uncertain. The CDR3 runs to 16 residues. The V gene lost 0 bases and the J gene lost 4 bases, with 13 bases spanning the gap. The V gene's germline CDR1 is SNHLY and CDR2 FYNNEI. DNA for the CDR3: TGTGCCAGCAGTGAAGCGGGCAGGTCCCCTTACAATGAGCAGTTCTTC. Its protein is CASSEAGRSPYNEQFF.

As DNA, the CDR3 is TGTGCCAGCAGTTACTCGAAGGTGGGGGCAGCTTACGAGCAGTACTTC. This sequence encodes CASSYSKVGAAYEQYF. The chain has TRBV6-6 and TRBJ2-7; the D gene is possibly TRBD1 (6 bases). Germline V gene sequence: CDR1 MNHNY, CDR2 SVGAGI (reference sequence). The CDR3 consists of 16 residues. V shed 0 bases and J shed 4 bases, with 16 bases lying between them.

This clone has a single count. The chain combines TRBV30 with TRBJ1-5; D remains ambiguous. The CDR3 has 12 residues. In germline, CDR1 is GTSNPN, CDR2 SVGIG (reference sequence). The V end lost 3 bases, the J end lost 4 bases, and 7 bases lay between the germline ends. For the CDR3, the DNA is TGTGCCTGGAGCCGGAATAATCAGCCCCAGCATTTT. This gives the protein CAWSRNNQPQHF.

J is TRBJ2-5 and V is TRBV7-6; D possibly matches TRBD1 or TRBD2 (5 bases each). The V end lost 3 bases, the J end lost 1 base, and 15 bases lay between the germline ends. Germline loops: CDR1 SGHVS, CDR2 FNYEAQ. The CDR3 runs to 16 residues. CDR3 sequence (DNA): TGTGCCAGCAGCTTTGCCGGGGCCAGACCCCAAGAGACCCAGTACTTC. Translating gives CASSFAGARPQETQYF.

On this clone itself: Other nucleotide sequences from this sample produce the same CDR3. The genes are TRBV29-1 and TRBJ2-5; D is ambiguous. V lost 6 bases to trimming and J lost 4 bases, with 9 bases between them. This CDR3 has 11 residues. CDR1 is SQVTM and CDR2 is ANQGSEA in the germline V gene. The CDR3 bases are TGCAGCGTCGGCTCCATAGAGACCCAGTACTTC. Amino acid sequence: CSVGSIETQYF.

The chain couples TRBV28 to TRBJ1-4, with 7 bases aligning to TRBD1. The germline V gene has CDR1 MDHEN and CDR2 SYDVKM. This CDR3 is 14 amino acids long. The V segment lost 7 bases and the J segment 6 bases; nucleotides outside the gene matches: 8. Written as DNA, the CDR3 is TGTGCCAGCACCGAAGGGGGCCCCTATGAAAAACTGTTTTTT. Translating it yields CASTEGGPYEKLFF.

In this sample, this clone turned up once. The chain employs TRBV10-1 and TRBJ2-7; unclear D gene. Trimming removed 3 bases at V and 0 bases at J, with 9 bases between. The CDR3 runs to 14 residues. Germline-derived CDR1 and CDR2 are WNHNN and SYGVQD (reference sequence). Written as DNA, the CDR3 is TGCGCCAGCAGTGATCCCGGCACCTCCTACGAGCAGTACTTC. Its protein product is CASSDPGTSYEQYF.

This clone was recorded only once. V and J are TRBV19 and TRBJ2-5; D may be TRBD2 (5 bases). CDR1 is LNHDA and CDR2 is SQIVND in the germline V gene (reference sequence). The CDR3 has 14 residues. V lost 5 bases and J 5 bases, leaving 15 bases between the germline ends. CDR3 nucleotide sequence: TGTGCCAGTAGTCGGGAAAGCACTGGGGAGACCCAGTACTTC. It encodes CASSRESTGETQYF.

This clone occurred once. This chain connects TRBV9 to TRBJ2-3; 10 bases agree with TRBD2. The CDR3 is 15 amino acids. From germline, CDR1 is SGDLS and CDR2 YYNGEE. The J segment lost 4 bases and the V segment lost 3 bases, leaving 5 bases of the junction unmatched. CDR3 sequence (DNA): TGTGCCAGCAGCGCAAGCGGGAGGGGAGCAGATACGCAGTATTTT. Amino acid sequence: CASSASGRGADTQYF.

This clone has a handful of counts. The J gene is TRBJ1-2, the V gene TRBV28, with 7 bases aligning to TRBD1. The CDR3 totals 15 residues. CDR1 is MDHEN and CDR2 is SYDVKM in the germline V gene. The trim removed 7 bases at V and 4 bases at J, leaving 12 bases unmatched. In DNA form, the CDR3 reads TGTGCCAGCACCATCACCGGGACAGTCTCCTATGGCTACACCTTC. Its translation: CASTITGTVSYGYTF.

This chain joins TRBV6-4 and TRBJ2-7, with 13 positions matching TRBD2. The CDR3 has 15 amino acids. Germline V lookup: CDR1 MRHNA, CDR2 SNTAGT. The ends lost 5 bases at V and 6 bases at J; junction bases unmatched: 7. CDR3 loop: CASSPGLAGESEQYF. In DNA form, the CDR3 reads TGTGCCAGCAGTCCCGGACTAGCGGGAGAATCCGAGCAGTACTTC.

The rearrangement uses TRBV28 and TRBJ2-1, with D uncertain. Looked up from germline, CDR1 is MDHEN and CDR2 is SYDVKM. This CDR3 is built from 13 residues. V was cut by 2 bases and J by 5 bases, with 7 bases left in between. CDR3 region: CASSLPENNEQFF. The CDR3, as DNA: TGTGCCAGCAGTTTACCAGAAAACAATGAGCAGTTCTTC.

The chain has TRBV19 and TRBJ1-5; TRBD1 might be the D (6 bases). This CDR3 region has 12 residues. Trimming stripped 5 bases from V and 7 bases from J, with 9 bases between. The germline V gene has CDR1 LNHDA and CDR2 SQIVND (reference sequence). The CDR3 region is CASSVQGQPQHF. DNA of the CDR3: TGTGCCAGTAGTGTACAGGGCCAGCCCCAGCATTTT.

This clone was detected once. The rearrangement joins TRBV11-3 to TRBJ2-3, with 7 nucleotides matching TRBD2. The V gene's germline CDR1 is SGHNT and CDR2 YENEEA. After removal of 1 base from V and 4 bases from J, the junction contained 5 bases not matched to a gene. The CDR3 is 15 amino acids. The CDR3 DNA follows: TGTGCCAGCAGCTTAGTGGCGGGAGTATCAGATACGCAGTATTTT. Translated: CASSLVAGVSDTQYF.